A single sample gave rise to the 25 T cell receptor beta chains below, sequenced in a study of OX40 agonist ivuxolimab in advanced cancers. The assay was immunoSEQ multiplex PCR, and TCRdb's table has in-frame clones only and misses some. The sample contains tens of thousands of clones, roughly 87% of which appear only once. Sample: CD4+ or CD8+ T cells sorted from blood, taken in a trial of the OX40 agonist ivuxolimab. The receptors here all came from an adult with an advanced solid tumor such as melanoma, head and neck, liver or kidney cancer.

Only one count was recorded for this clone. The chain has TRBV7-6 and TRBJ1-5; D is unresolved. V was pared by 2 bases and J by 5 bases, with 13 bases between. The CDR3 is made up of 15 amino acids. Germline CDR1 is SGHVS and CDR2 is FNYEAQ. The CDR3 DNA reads TGTGCCAGCAGCTTACAGGAAATGGCTGATCAGCCCCAGCATTTT. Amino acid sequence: CASSLQEMADQPQHF.

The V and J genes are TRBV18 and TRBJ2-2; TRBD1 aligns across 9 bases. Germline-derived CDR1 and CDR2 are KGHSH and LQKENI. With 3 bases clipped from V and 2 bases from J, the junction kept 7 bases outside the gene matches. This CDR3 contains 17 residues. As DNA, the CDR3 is TGTGCCAGCTCACCCCTGGGGACAGGGACAAACACCGGGGAGCTGTTTTTT. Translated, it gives CASSPLGTGTNTGELFF.

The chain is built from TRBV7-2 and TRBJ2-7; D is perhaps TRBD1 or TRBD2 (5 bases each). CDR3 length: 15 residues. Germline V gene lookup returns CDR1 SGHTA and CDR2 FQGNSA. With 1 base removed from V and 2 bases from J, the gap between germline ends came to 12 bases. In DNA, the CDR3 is TGTGCCAGCAGCTTAGGTGGGACGGTACCCTACGAGCAGTACTTC. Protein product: CASSLGGTVPYEQYF.

The CDR3 protein is CASSFVAGDTGELFF. DNA for the CDR3: TGTGCCAGCAGCTTTGTAGCGGGGGACACCGGGGAGCTGTTTTTT. The chain recombines TRBV5-8 with TRBJ2-2; 9 bases align to TRBD2. Germline V gene lookup returns CDR1 SGHTS and CDR2 YDEGEE. V lost 2 bases and J lost 3; bases outside the gene matches: 2. The CDR3 runs 15 residues. Together with reference TRBV5-8 and TRBJ2-2, the CDR3 gives the full variable domain: EAGVTQSPTHLIKTRGQQATLRCSPISGHTSVYWYQQALGLGLQFLLWYDEGEERNRGNFPPRFSGRQFPNYSSELNVNALELEDSALYLCASSFVAGDTGELFFGEGSRLTVL.

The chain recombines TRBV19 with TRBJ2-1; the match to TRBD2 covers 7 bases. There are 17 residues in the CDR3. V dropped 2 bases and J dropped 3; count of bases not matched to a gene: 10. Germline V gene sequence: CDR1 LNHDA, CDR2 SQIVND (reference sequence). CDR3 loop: CASSILGLADHYNEQFF. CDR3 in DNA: TGTGCCAGTAGTATACTAGGTCTAGCGGATCACTACAATGAGCAGTTCTTC. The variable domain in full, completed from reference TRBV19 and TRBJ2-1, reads DGGITQSPKYLFRKEGQNVTLSCEQNLNHDAMYWYRQDPGQGLRLIYYSQIVNDFQKGDIAEGYSVSREKKESFPLTVTSAQKNPTAFYLCASSILGLADHYNEQFFGPGTRLTVL.

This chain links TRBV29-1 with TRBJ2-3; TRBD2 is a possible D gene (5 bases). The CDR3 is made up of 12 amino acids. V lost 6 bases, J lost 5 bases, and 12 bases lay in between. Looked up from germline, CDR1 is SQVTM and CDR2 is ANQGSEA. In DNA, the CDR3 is TGCAGCGTCCGATCCAGCGGAGATACGCAGTATTTT. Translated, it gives CSVRSSGDTQYF.

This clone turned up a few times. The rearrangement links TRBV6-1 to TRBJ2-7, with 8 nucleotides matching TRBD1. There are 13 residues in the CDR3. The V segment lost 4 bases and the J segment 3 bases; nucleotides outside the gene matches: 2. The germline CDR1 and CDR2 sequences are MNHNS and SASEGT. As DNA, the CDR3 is TGTGCCAGCAGTGTAGACAGGGGCTACGAGCAGTACTTC. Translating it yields CASSVDRGYEQYF.

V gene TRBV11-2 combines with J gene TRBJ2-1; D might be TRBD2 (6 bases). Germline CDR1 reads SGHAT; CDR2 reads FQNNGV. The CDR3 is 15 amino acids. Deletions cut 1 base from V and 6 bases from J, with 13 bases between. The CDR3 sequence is CASSLGIGDFNEQFF. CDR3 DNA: TGTGCCAGCAGCTTAGGCATCGGGGACTTCAATGAGCAGTTCTTC.

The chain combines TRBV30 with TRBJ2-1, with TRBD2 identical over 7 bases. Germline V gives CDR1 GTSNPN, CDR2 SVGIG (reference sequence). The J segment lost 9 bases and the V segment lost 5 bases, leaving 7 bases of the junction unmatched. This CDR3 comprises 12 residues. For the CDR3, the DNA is TGTGCCTGGGCCCCGGGACTAAGTGAGCAGTTCTTC. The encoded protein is CAWAPGLSEQFF. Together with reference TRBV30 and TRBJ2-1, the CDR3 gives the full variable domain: SQTIHQWPATLVQPVGSPLSLECTVEGTSNPNLYWYRQAAGRGLQLLFYSVGIGQISSEVPQNLSASRPQDRQFILSSKKLLLSDSGFYLCAWAPGLSEQFFGPGTRLTVL.

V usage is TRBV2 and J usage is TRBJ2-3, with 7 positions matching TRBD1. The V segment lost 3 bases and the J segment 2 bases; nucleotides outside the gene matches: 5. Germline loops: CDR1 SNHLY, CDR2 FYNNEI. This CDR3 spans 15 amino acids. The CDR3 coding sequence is TGTGCCAGCAGTGATGGCAGGGGGTTCACAGATACGCAGTATTTT. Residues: CASSDGRGFTDTQYF. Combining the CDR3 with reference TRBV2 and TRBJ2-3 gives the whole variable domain EPEVTQTPSHQVTQMGQEVILRCVPISNHLYFYWYRQILGQKVEFLVSFYNNEISEKSEIFDDQFSVERPDGSNFTLKIRSTKLEDSAMYFCASSDGRGFTDTQYFGPGTRLTVL.

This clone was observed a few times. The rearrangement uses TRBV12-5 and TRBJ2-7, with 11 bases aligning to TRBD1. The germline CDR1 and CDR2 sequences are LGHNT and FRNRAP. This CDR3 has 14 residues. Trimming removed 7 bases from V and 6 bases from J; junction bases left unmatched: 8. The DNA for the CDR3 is TGTGCTAGTGCCCCATCGGGGACAGGGGGCGAGCAGTACTTC. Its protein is CASAPSGTGGEQYF. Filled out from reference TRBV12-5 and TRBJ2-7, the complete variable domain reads DARVTQTPRHKVTEMGQEVTMRCQPILGHNTVFWYRQTMMQGLELLAYFRNRAPLDDSGMPKDRFSAEMPDATLATLKIQPSEPRDSAVYFCASAPSGTGGEQYFGPGTRLTVT.

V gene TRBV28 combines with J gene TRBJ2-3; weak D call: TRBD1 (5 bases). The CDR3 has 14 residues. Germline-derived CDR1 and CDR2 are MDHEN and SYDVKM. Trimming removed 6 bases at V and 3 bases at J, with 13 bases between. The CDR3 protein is CASRGRRGTDTQYF. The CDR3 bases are TGTGCCAGCAGGGGGCGCCGTGGAACAGATACGCAGTATTTT.

The CDR3 DNA follows: TGTGCCAGCAGCCCAGACAGGGGGTTAGGCTCTGAAGCTTTCTTT. It encodes CASSPDRGLGSEAFF. The chain couples TRBV7-2 to TRBJ1-1, with 9 bases that match TRBD1. CDR1 is SGHTA and CDR2 is FQGNSA in the germline V gene. The CDR3 has 15 residues. V shed 5 bases and J 6 bases; nucleotides not matched to a gene: 10.

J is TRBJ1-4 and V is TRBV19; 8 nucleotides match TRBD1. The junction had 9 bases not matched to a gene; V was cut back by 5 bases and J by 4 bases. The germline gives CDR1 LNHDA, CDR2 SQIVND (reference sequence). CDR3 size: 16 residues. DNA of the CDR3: TGTGCCAGTAGTCCTAGGACAGGGACCGGTAATGAAAAACTGTTTTTT. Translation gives CASSPRTGTGNEKLFF.

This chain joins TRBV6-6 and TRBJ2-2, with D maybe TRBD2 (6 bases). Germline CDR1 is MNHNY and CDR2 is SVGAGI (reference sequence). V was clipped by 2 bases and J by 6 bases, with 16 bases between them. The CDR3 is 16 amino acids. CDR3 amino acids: CASSYTPSAQSGELFF. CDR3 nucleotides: TGTGCCAGCAGTTACACCCCTAGCGCACAGTCCGGGGAGCTGTTTTTT.

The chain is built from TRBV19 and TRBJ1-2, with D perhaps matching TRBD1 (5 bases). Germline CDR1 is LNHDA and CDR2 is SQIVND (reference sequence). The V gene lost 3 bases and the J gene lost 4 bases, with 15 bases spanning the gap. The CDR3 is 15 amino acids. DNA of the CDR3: TGTGCCAGTAGTATTCCCTTGCAGGGACGCTATGGCTACACCTTC. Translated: CASSIPLQGRYGYTF.

The DNA of the CDR3 is TGTGCCAGTAGTATTGCAGGTCCCAAAGAGACCCAGTACTTC. As protein: CASSIAGPKETQYF. This chain joins TRBV19 and TRBJ2-5, with D uncertain. Trimming shortened V by 3 bases and J by 3 bases, and 11 bases separated the two germline ends. The CDR3 is made up of 14 amino acids. Germline loops: CDR1 LNHDA, CDR2 SQIVND (reference sequence).

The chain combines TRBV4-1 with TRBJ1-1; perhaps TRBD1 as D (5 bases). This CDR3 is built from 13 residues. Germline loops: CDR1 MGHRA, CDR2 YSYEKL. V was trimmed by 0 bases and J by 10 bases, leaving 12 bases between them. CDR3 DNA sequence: TGCGCCAGCAGCCAAGAGACAGTTAGGGGAGCTTTCTTT. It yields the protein CASSQETVRGAFF.

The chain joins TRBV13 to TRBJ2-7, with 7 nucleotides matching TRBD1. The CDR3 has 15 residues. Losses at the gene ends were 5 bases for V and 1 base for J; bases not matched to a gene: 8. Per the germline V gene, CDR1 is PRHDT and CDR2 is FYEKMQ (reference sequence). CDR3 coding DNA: TGTGCCAGCAGCCAGAGGGGGACAGCTTCCTACGAGCAGTACTTC. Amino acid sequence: CASSQRGTASYEQYF.

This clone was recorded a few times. CDR3 loop: CASSPLAGGRGNTQYF. In DNA form, the CDR3 reads TGTGCCAGCAGCCCATTAGCGGGGGGGCGTGGTAATACGCAGTATTTT. V is TRBV7-6 and J is TRBJ2-3; 11 nucleotides match TRBD2. The V segment lost 5 bases and the J segment 7 bases; nucleotides outside the gene matches: 11. Germline CDR1 is SGHVS and CDR2 is FNYEAQ. The CDR3 spans 16 residues.

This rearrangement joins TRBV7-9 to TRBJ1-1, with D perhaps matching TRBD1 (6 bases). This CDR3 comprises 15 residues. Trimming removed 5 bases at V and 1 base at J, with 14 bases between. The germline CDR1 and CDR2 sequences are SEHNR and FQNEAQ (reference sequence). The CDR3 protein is CASSEIGGGNTEAFF. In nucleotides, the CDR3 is TGTGCCAGCAGCGAGATCGGAGGGGGGAACACTGAAGCTTTCTTT.

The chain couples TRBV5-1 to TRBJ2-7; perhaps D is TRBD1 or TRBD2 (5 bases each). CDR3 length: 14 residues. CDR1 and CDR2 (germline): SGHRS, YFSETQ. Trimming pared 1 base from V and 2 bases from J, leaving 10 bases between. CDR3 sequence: CASSLSGLAYEQYF. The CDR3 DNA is TGCGCCAGCAGCTTGTCGGGGCTGGCCTACGAGCAGTACTTC.

The CDR3 coding sequence is TGTGCCAGCAGTTCCGACAGGGCGAACACTGAAGCTTTCTTT. Amino acids: CASSSDRANTEAFF. This chain connects TRBV27 to TRBJ1-1; TRBD1 matches at 7 bases. With 4 bases clipped from V and 1 base from J, the junction kept 3 bases outside the gene matches. This CDR3 is 14 amino acids long. The germline CDR1 and CDR2 sequences are MNHEY and SMNVEV (reference sequence).

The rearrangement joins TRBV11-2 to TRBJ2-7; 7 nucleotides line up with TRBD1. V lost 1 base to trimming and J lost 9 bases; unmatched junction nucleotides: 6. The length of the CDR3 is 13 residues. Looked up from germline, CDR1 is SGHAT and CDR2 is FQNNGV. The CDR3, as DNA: TGTGCCAGCAGCTTAGGACAACACAGGGGGCAGTACTTC. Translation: CASSLGQHRGQYF.

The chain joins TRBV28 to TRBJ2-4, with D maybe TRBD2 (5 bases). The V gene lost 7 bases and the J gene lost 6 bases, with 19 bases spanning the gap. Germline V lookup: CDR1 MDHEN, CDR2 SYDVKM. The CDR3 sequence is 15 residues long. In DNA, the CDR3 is TGTGCCAGCATTGGCGATCCGGGGTTTGCAAACATTCAGTACTTC. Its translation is CASIGDPGFANIQYF.